This T cell receptor (beta chain) stems from a study of blood T cell repertoires in COVID-19. For the study at large: Specimens from acute and convalescent COVID-19 originated in the United States, Italy and Spain. T cells, B-cell-depleted T cells, or PBMCs provided the cDNA or gDNA that served as material.

Per the study methods: From reference gene primer amplification, estimates of nucleated cell counts were derived. Method: immunoSEQ multiplex PCR; TCRdb's copy keeps in-frame clones and lacks some. V and J calls and clone size are given by that table; D and trimming were obtained from the DNA. Of more than 60,000 clones in the sample, around 80% were seen once. Germline assignment: CDR1 ENHRY and CDR2 SYGVKD. This CDR3 has 15 amino acids. Trimming removed 6 bases at V and 0 bases at J, with 9 bases between. This receptor was obtained from a man aged 55 to 70 with active or convalescent COVID-19. This chain connects TRBV10-3 to TRBJ2-6; TRBD1 is a possible D gene (6 bases). The sequencing input was peripheral blood. The CDR3 loop reads CAIRTGNSGANVLTF. CDR3 DNA sequence: TGTGCCATCAGAACAGGGAACTCTGGGGCCAACGTCCTGACTTTC.